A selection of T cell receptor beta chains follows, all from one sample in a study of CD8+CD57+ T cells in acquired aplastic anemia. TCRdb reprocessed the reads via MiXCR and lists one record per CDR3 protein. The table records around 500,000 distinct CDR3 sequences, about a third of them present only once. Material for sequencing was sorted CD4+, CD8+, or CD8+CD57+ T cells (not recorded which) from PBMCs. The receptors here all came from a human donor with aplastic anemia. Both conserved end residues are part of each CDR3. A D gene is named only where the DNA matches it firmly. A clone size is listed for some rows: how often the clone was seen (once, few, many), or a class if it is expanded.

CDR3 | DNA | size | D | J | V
CASSGGTGVRFKEQYF | TGTGCCAGCAGTGGGGGGACGGGCGTACGCTTTAAGGAGCAGTACTTC | many | . | TRBJ2-7 | TRBV25-1
CSVGTSAETQYF | TGCAGCGTGGGGACTTCCGCGGAGACCCAGTACTTC | many | . | TRBJ2-5 | TRBV29-1
CASTQEKYGYTF | TGTGCCAGCACACAGGAGAAATATGGCTACACCTTC | many | . | TRBJ1-2 | TRBV2
CASSPPAIYEQYF | TGTGCCAGCAGCCCCCCGGCCATCTACGAGCAGTACTTC | . | . | TRBJ2-7 | TRBV7-9
CASRSSGGSDTQYF | TGTGCCAGCAGATCTAGCGGGGGCTCAGATACGCAGTATTTT | . | TRBD2 | TRBJ2-3 | TRBV24-1
CASSDLIHRTASTDTQYF | TGTGCCAGCAGTGATCTCATTCATAGGACAGCTAGCACAGATACGCAGTATTTT | few | . | TRBJ2-3 | TRBV6-1
CASSDRTSTYGYTF | TGTGCCAGCAGTGATAGAACAAGCACTTATGGCTACACCTTC | many | . | TRBJ1-2 | TRBV2
CSVELDSGYEQYF | TGCAGCGTTGAATTGGACAGTGGGTACGAGCAGTACTTC | many | . | TRBJ2-7 | TRBV29-1
CASSQLQGAGNTIYF | TGTGCCAGCAGCCAACTACAGGGGGCTGGAAACACCATATATTTT | . | TRBD1 | TRBJ1-3 | TRBV3-1
CSAGPGLAGGTQYF | TGCAGCGCCGGGCCGGGACTAGCGGGAGGTACGCAGTATTTT | . | TRBD2 | TRBJ2-3 | TRBV29-1
CSASRSQNGNQPQHF | TGCAGTGCTTCCCGATCCCAGAATGGCAATCAGCCCCAGCATTTT | . | . | TRBJ1-5 | TRBV20-1
CASSLRETGELFF | TGTGCCAGCAGCCTAAGGGAGACCGGGGAGCTGTTTTTT | . | . | TRBJ2-2 | TRBV7-2
CASSFRGQETQYF | TGTGCTAGCAGCTTTAGGGGACAAGAGACCCAGTACTTC | many | . | TRBJ2-5 | TRBV7-2
CASSFGSLPSYEQYF | TGTGCCAGCAGTTTTGGGAGTTTGCCCTCCTACGAGCAGTACTTC | few | . | TRBJ2-7 | TRBV10-3
CAGKGGTNEKLFF | TGTGCCGGCAAAGGGGGAACCAATGAAAAACTGTTTTTT | . | . | TRBJ1-4 | TRBV2
CASSQRPPGANSPLHF | TGTGCCAGCAGCCAAAGACCCCCAGGGGCTAATTCACCCCTCCACTTT | many | . | TRBJ1-6 | TRBV14
CATSRDLRSEAFF | TGTGCCACCAGCAGAGATTTGAGATCTGAAGCTTTCTTT | many | . | TRBJ1-1 | TRBV15
CATRKGFQETQYF | TGTGCCACCAGAAAGGGTTTCCAAGAGACCCAGTACTTC | many | . | TRBJ2-5 | TRBV24-1
CAWSFSGTGDWQPQHF | TGTGCCTGGAGTTTCTCCGGGACAGGGGACTGGCAGCCCCAGCATTTT | . | TRBD1 | TRBJ1-5 | TRBV30
CASSLVSYGETQYF | TGCGCCAGCAGCTTGGTTTCGTATGGGGAGACCCAGTACTTC | . | . | TRBJ2-5 | TRBV5-1
CSAARGRAEQYF | TGCAGTGCAGCAAGGGGTAGGGCCGAGCAGTACTTC | many | . | TRBJ2-7 | TRBV20-1
CASSETGVRGPTF | TGTGCCAGCAGTGAGACAGGGGTCCGAGGGCCCACCTTC | . | TRBD1 | TRBJ1-2 | TRBV6-1
CASTMGTGVYEQYF | TGTGCCAGCACCATGGGGACAGGGGTCTACGAGCAGTACTTC | . | TRBD1 | TRBJ2-7 | TRBV6-4
CASSQPGGGGYTF | TGTGCCAGCAGCCAACCAGGAGGAGGTGGCTACACCTTC | many | . | TRBJ1-2 | TRBV14
CSARRQVDNQPRHF | TGCAGTGCTAGAAGGCAGGTTGACAATCAGCCCCGGCATTTT | few | . | TRBJ1-5 | TRBV20-1
CASSMYRGGVGQPQHF | TGTGCCAGTAGTATGTATCGGGGAGGGGTTGGGCAGCCCCAGCATTTT | few | . | TRBJ1-5 | TRBV19
CASIGQGKGDTEAFF | TGTGCCAGCATAGGACAGGGGAAGGGAGACACTGAAGCTTTCTTT | . | TRBD1 | TRBJ1-1 | TRBV25-1
CASSPTSLFSGELFF | TGTGCCAGCAGTCCGACTAGTTTGTTTAGCGGGGAGCTGTTTTTT | few | . | TRBJ2-2 | TRBV14
CASSPGDRVYEQYF | TGTGCCAGCAGCCCCGGGGACAGGGTCTACGAGCAGTACTTC | many | TRBD1 | TRBJ2-7 | TRBV7-8
CASKGSNYGNTIYF | TGTGCCAGTAAAGGCAGCAACTATGGAAACACCATATATTTT | . | . | TRBJ1-3 | TRBV19
CASSEERGASSGPDTQYF | TGTGCCAGCAGTGAAGAAAGGGGGGCCTCATCGGGGCCAGATACGCAGTATTTT | few | . | TRBJ2-3 | TRBV2
CASSKQGSRNTIYF | TGTGCCAGCAGCAAACAGGGATCGAGAAACACCATATATTTT | many | . | TRBJ1-3 | TRBV7-9
CASSQGQGNTEAFF | TGTGCCAGCAGCCAAGGACAGGGAAACACTGAAGCTTTCTTT | . | TRBD1 | TRBJ1-1 | TRBV2
CASSGQEWTEAFF | TGCGCCAGCAGTGGACAGGAATGGACTGAAGCTTTCTTT | many | . | TRBJ1-1 | TRBV10-1
CASRLSGDHEQYF | TGTGCCAGCAGGCTGTCGGGGGACCACGAGCAGTACTTC | many | . | TRBJ2-7 | TRBV12-3/TRBV12-4
CATSDGGTSQYF | TGTGCCACCAGTGATGGGGGGACGTCCCAGTACTTC | many | . | TRBJ2-7 | TRBV24-1
CSASPGHNSPLHF | TGCAGTGCTAGTCCTGGGCATAATTCACCCCTCCACTTT | many | . | TRBJ1-6 | TRBV20-1
CAGSHGGSGNTIYF | TGTGCCGGCAGCCATGGGGGCTCTGGAAACACCATATATTTT | . | . | TRBJ1-3 | TRBV3-1
CASSSSMAGGYTF | TGTGCCAGCAGCTCATCAATGGCCGGAGGCTACACCTTC | many | . | TRBJ1-2 | TRBV7-3
CSVKPGQREETQYF | TGCAGCGTTAAACCGGGACAGCGTGAAGAGACCCAGTACTTC | . | TRBD1 | TRBJ2-5 | TRBV29-1
CASNQHAARGGIEQYF | TGTGCCAGCAACCAACACGCGGCACGGGGGGGGATCGAGCAGTACTTC | . | TRBD2 | TRBJ2-7 | TRBV4-2
CASSESGQGYWGYTF | TGTGCCAGCAGTGAGAGTGGACAGGGGTATTGGGGCTACACCTTC | many | TRBD1 | TRBJ1-2 | TRBV25-1
CPSKSDRVAYGQYF | TGTCCCAGCAAAAGTGACAGGGTCGCCTACGGGCAGTACTTC | . | TRBD1 | TRBJ2-7 | TRBV2
CASSPTTGEEQFF | TGTGCCAGCAGCCCAACGACAGGGGAAGAGCAGTTCTTC | few | TRBD1 | TRBJ2-1 | TRBV11-2
CASKARGLVETQYF | TGTGCCAGCAAGGCGAGGGGGCTGGTGGAGACCCAGTACTTC | . | TRBD1 | TRBJ2-5 | TRBV6-5
CSARDVRLLQETQYF | TGCAGTGCTAGAGATGTTCGGCTACTCCAAGAGACCCAGTACTTC | . | . | TRBJ2-5 | TRBV20-1
CSLEGGGETQYF | TGCAGCTTGGAAGGGGGGGGAGAGACCCAGTACTTC | . | . | TRBJ2-5 | TRBV29-1
CASSLELASGELFF | TGTGCCAGCAGCTTAGAACTAGCATCCGGGGAGCTGTTTTTT | . | . | TRBJ2-2 | TRBV11-2
CASSDPGQGLAKNIQYF | TGTGCCAGCAGTGACCCGGGACAGGGTCTAGCCAAAAACATTCAGTACTTC | . | TRBD1 | TRBJ2-4 | TRBV25-1
CASGEAGGYNEQFF | TGTGCCAGCGGTGAAGCTGGGGGGTACAATGAGCAGTTCTTC | few | . | TRBJ2-1 | TRBV2
CASSAQDTGGTYEQYF | TGTGCCAGCAGCGCCCAAGACACGGGCGGGACCTACGAGCAGTACTTC | . | . | TRBJ2-7 | TRBV9
CASSRRDVSVGELFF | TGTGCCAGCAGCCGCCGGGACGTCTCGGTCGGGGAGCTGTTTTTT | . | . | TRBJ2-2 | TRBV11-2
CATSKTGDFGYTF | TGTGCCACCAGTAAGACAGGGGACTTTGGCTACACCTTC | . | TRBD1 | TRBJ1-2 | TRBV24-1